This T cell receptor (beta chain) came from a study of blood T cell repertoires in COVID-19. Study at large: Italy, Spain and the United States were the sources of the convalescent and acute COVID-19 samples. Sample material is recorded as cDNA or gDNA derived from T cells, B-cell-depleted T cells, or PBMCs.

In germline, CDR1 is MNHEY, CDR2 SVGEGT. V lost 2 bases to trimming and J lost 2 bases, with 11 bases between them. The CDR3 extends over 15 amino acids. Only in-frame clones appear in the TCRdb table, and some are missing; sequencing was by immunoSEQ multiplex PCR. In the table there are tens of thousands of clones, about 81% of which are singletons. Enrollment of patients from Seattle took place during active infection, with longitudinal follow-up. This chain joins TRBV6-2 or TRBV6-3 and TRBJ2-3, with a possible D match to TRBD1 (6 bases). This receptor was identified in a man aged 55 to 69 with COVID-19, enrolled during active disease. The sequenced sample was peripheral blood. The CDR3 region is CASSYTGTTTDTQYF. The CDR3 DNA reads TGTGCCAGCAGTTACACCGGGACAACCACAGATACGCAGTATTTT.